Below are 24 T cell receptor beta chains sequenced from a single sample in a study of T cell changes during pregnancy in multiple sclerosis (dated 2019 in TCRdb). The library was obtained by the immunoSEQ multiplex PCR assay. This immuneACCESS table, as held by TCRdb, lists in-frame sequences with V and J called but not all clones. Of the missing ones, under half trace to an unresolved V gene in checked studies; the others have no known cause. The sample table shows 50,000 or so clones, and around 94% are seen once. The ten largest account for roughly 0.37% of the sample. The sample was CD4+ T cells from peripheral blood mononuclear cells, taken before pregnancy. These receptors came from a female donor with multiple sclerosis, enrolled in a pregnancy study.

This clone was seen just once. V gene TRBV30 combines with J gene TRBJ2-2, with 11 bases that match TRBD2. The junction had 3 bases not matched to a gene; V was cut back by 3 bases and J by 0 bases. The CDR3 loop spans 16 amino acids. In germline, CDR1 is GTSNPN, CDR2 SVGIG (reference sequence). The CDR3 DNA sequence: TGTGCCTGGAGGAGACTAGCGGGGCCGAACACCGGGGAGCTGTTTTTT. It encodes CAWRRLAGPNTGELFF.

J is TRBJ1-3 and V is TRBV7-9; D is possibly TRBD1 (5 bases). Per germline, CDR1 SEHNR and CDR2 FQNEAQ (reference sequence). V shed 5 bases and J shed 0 bases, with 11 bases lying between them. This CDR3 has 15 amino acids. CDR3 DNA sequence: TGTGCCAGCAGCCCCCGGGGGAGCTCTGGAAACACCATATATTTT. Residues: CASSPRGSSGNTIYF.

The chain combines TRBV5-1 with TRBJ2-2; D not certain. This CDR3 region has 15 residues. The germline V and J ends were trimmed by 2 bases and 5 bases, with 13 bases remaining between them. The germline V gene has CDR1 SGHRS and CDR2 YFSETQ. The CDR3 here is CASSFNAGMTGELFF. CDR3 nucleotide sequence: TGCGCCAGCAGCTTTAACGCAGGAATGACCGGGGAGCTGTTTTTT. Full variable domain (remainder filled in from reference TRBV5-1 and TRBJ2-2): KAGVTQTPRYLIKTRGQQVTLSCSPISGHRSVSWYQQTPGQGLQFLFEYFSETQRNKGNFPGRFSGRQFSNSRSEMNVSTLELGDSALYLCASSFNAGMTGELFFGEGSRLTVL.

This chain uses TRBV27 with TRBJ1-4; 8 bases match TRBD1. CDR1 is MNHEY and CDR2 is SMNVEV in the germline V gene (reference sequence). The CDR3 runs to 12 residues. With V trimmed by 6 bases and J by 11 bases, 5 bases remained unmatched. In DNA form, the CDR3 reads TGTGCCAGCAGGGACAGGGCAGGGAAACTGTTTTTT. Its translation: CASRDRAGKLFF. The full variable domain, rest sourced from reference TRBV27 and TRBJ1-4, is EAQVTQNPRYLITVTGKKLTVTCSQNMNHEYMSWYRQDPGLGLRQIYYSMNVEVTDKGDVPEGYKVSRKEKRNFPLILESPSPNQTSLYFCASRDRAGKLFFGSGTQLSVL.

The rearrangement uses TRBV7-6 and TRBJ2-6; possible D gene TRBD2, 6 bases. The CDR3 has 15 residues. V lost 3 bases, J lost 0 bases, and 6 bases lay in between. The germline V gene has CDR1 SGHVS and CDR2 FNYEAQ. The CDR3 DNA follows: TGTGCCAGCAGCTTGGGGGGCTCTGGGGCCAACGTCCTGACTTTC. The encoded protein is CASSLGGSGANVLTF.

Concerning this clone itself: One end of the junction does not line up with germline, which may come from a read error. The chain links TRBV2 to TRBJ2-1; D gene uncertain. This CDR3 spans 11 amino acids. Germline-derived CDR1 and CDR2 are SNHLY and FYNNEI. CDR3 region: CASSETLSEVF. The CDR3 DNA reads as TGTGCCAGCAGTGAAACTCTATCAGAGGTCTTC.

The chain recombines TRBV29-1 with TRBJ1-1, with a tentative D call TRBD1 (5 bases). This CDR3 region has 15 residues. Trimming cost V 3 bases and J 4 bases, with 18 bases left between them. Per the germline V gene, CDR1 is SQVTM and CDR2 is ANQGSEA. Here the CDR3 DNA reads TGCAGCGTTGACCGTGTGGGGCAGGGTGCCACTGAAGCTTTCTTT. Its protein product is CSVDRVGQGATEAFF.

The chain carries TRBV5-1 and TRBJ2-2; 7 positions agree with TRBD2. V dropped 4 bases and J dropped 5; count of bases not matched to a gene: 8. The CDR3 runs to 15 residues. The germline gives CDR1 SGHRS, CDR2 YFSETQ. The CDR3 loop is CASSPGQRGTGELFF. CDR3 nucleotide sequence: TGCGCCAGCAGCCCTGGCCAGCGGGGAACCGGGGAGCTGTTTTTT.

The chain is built from TRBV2 and TRBJ1-2, with 10 bases lining up with TRBD1. Germline V lookup: CDR1 SNHLY, CDR2 FYNNEI. With 8 bases clipped from V and 0 bases from J, the junction kept 12 bases outside the gene matches. The CDR3 runs to 17 residues. CDR3 amino acids: CASRFGTGDFSNYGYTF. CDR3 sequence (DNA): TGTGCCAGCCGCTTCGGGACAGGGGATTTCTCTAACTATGGCTACACCTTC.

The V call is TRBV11-3, the J call TRBJ2-4, with 9 bases identical to TRBD2. The CDR3 length is 15 residues. V trimming: 1 base; J trimming: 8 bases; junction bases outside the gene matches: 6. Per the germline V gene, CDR1 is SGHNT and CDR2 is YENEEA. Here the CDR3 reads CASSLVAGALDIQYF. The CDR3 nucleotides are TGTGCCAGCAGCTTAGTAGCGGGGGCACTAGACATTCAGTACTTC.

The rearrangement uses TRBV6-1 and TRBJ1-5; TRBD1 is a possible D gene (5 bases). This CDR3 region has 15 residues. V shed 4 bases and J shed 1 base, with 11 bases lying between them. CDR1 and CDR2 from the germline V gene are MNHNS and SASEGT. CDR3 sequence: CASSGFRVSNQPQHF. Here the CDR3 DNA reads TGTGCCAGCAGTGGGTTCAGGGTGAGCAATCAGCCCCAGCATTTT.

The chain uses TRBV7-8 and TRBJ2-5; D remains unclear. This CDR3 is built from 11 residues. V lost 6 bases to trimming and J lost 5 bases, with 7 bases between them. Germline V gives CDR1 SGHVS, CDR2 FQNEAQ. CDR3 region: CASSYWETQYF. In DNA, the CDR3 is TGTGCCAGCAGTTACTGGGAGACCCAGTACTTC.

The J gene is TRBJ1-1, the V gene TRBV27; TRBD1 aligns across 12 bases. The CDR3 length is 18 residues. Germline V CDR1 and CDR2: MNHEY, SMNVEV (reference sequence). V lost 7 bases to trimming and J lost 0 bases; unmatched junction nucleotides: 12. CDR3 sequence (DNA): TGTGCCAGCAACCAATATGGGGGGACAGGGGGCTTGAACACTGAAGCTTTCTTT. This encodes CASNQYGGTGGLNTEAFF.

The gene calls are TRBV28 and TRBJ1-5; D may be TRBD1 (5 bases). The CDR3 loop spans 14 amino acids. Trimming removed 9 bases from V and 7 bases from J, with 19 bases in between. The germline CDR1 and CDR2 sequences are MDHEN and SYDVKM. Written as DNA, the CDR3 is TGTGCCAGTTCTCCTTCGGGGGGTTTACAGCCCCAGCATTTT. It codes for CASSPSGGLQPQHF.

V and J are TRBV2 and TRBJ1-5; tentative D call: TRBD1 (5 bases). Germline CDR1 and CDR2: SNHLY and FYNNEI. CDR3 length: 14 amino acids. V lost 6 bases and J lost 7, with 16 bases in between. The CDR3 loop is CASRFPRVGQPQHF. CDR3 DNA: TGTGCCAGCAGGTTCCCCAGGGTAGGCCAGCCCCAGCATTTT.

The CDR3 DNA sequence: TGTGCCACCAGCAGACCTTTCGGTGAGCAGTTCTTC. Its protein is CATSRPFGEQFF. The chain joins TRBV15 to TRBJ2-1; D gene unclear. Trimming cost V 2 bases and J 9 bases, with 8 bases left between them. The CDR3 is 12 residues long. Germline values: CDR1 LNHNV, CDR2 YYDKDF (reference sequence).

This clone was seen a single time. The V and J genes are TRBV5-4 and TRBJ1-4, with a possible D match to TRBD1 (6 bases). The CDR3 has 17 amino acids. Germline V gene data show CDR1 as SGHNT and CDR2 as YYREEE (reference sequence). Trimming pared 0 bases from V and 6 bases from J, leaving 18 bases between. The CDR3: CASSLGGVGAAHEKLFF. CDR3 bases: TGTGCCAGCAGCTTGGGAGGAGTGGGGGCAGCTCATGAAAAACTGTTTTTT.

The chain links TRBV11-1 to TRBJ2-2, with D unclear. Trimming cost V 1 base and J 3 bases, with 9 bases left between them. The CDR3 is 15 amino acids. The germline gives CDR1 SGHAT, CDR2 FQDESV (reference sequence). CDR3 in amino acids: CASSLDEYHTGELFF. CDR3 DNA sequence: TGTGCCAGCAGCTTAGACGAGTACCACACCGGGGAGCTGTTTTTT.

The chain recombines TRBV27 with TRBJ1-1; 7 bases match TRBD1. The V gene's germline CDR1 is MNHEY and CDR2 SMNVEV (reference sequence). Trimming removed 5 bases from V and 5 bases from J; junction bases left unmatched: 5. The CDR3 runs to 13 residues. Here the CDR3 DNA reads TGTGCCAGCAGTGAGGGGGCGAGAACTGAAGCTTTCTTT. This translates into CASSEGARTEAFF.

This chain connects TRBV5-1 to TRBJ2-7; TRBD2 matches at 9 bases. Trimming cost V 1 base and J 2 bases; bases outside gene matches: 13. Germline V gene lookup returns CDR1 SGHRS and CDR2 YFSETQ. CDR3 length: 18 amino acids. In DNA, the CDR3 is TGCGCCAGCAGCTTGACGCCTAGCGGGACCCCAATTCCCTACGAGCAGTACTTC. Translated: CASSLTPSGTPIPYEQYF.

Concerning this clone itself: Likely a read error: the CDR3 ends without its conserved phenylalanine or tryptophan. The DNA is omitted, as the CDR3 cannot be located on it reliably, and the CDR3 follows TCRdb's listing. The rearrangement links TRBV30 to TRBJ2-7; the table calls TRBD2, which could not be checked here. The length of the CDR3 is 16 amino acids, counting both ends. The germline gives CDR1 GTSNPN, CDR2 SVGIG (reference sequence). The CDR3 is CAWSVSPGGGGETTKI.

The V call is TRBV2, the J call TRBJ2-1, with 10 bases identical to TRBD2. Trimming at V came to 5 bases and at J to 5 bases, leaving 9 bases not matched to a gene. CDR1 and CDR2 (germline): SNHLY, FYNNEI. The CDR3 is made up of 16 amino acids. Here the CDR3 reads CASSSGPGLANNEQFF. The CDR3 nucleotides are TGTGCCAGCAGTTCAGGACCGGGACTAGCGAACAATGAGCAGTTCTTC.

This clone was seen once. V gene TRBV5-1 combines with J gene TRBJ2-7, with D uncertain. Germline assignment: CDR1 SGHRS and CDR2 YFSETQ. V was shortened by 1 base and J by 2 bases, with 7 bases between the two germline ends. The CDR3 is 13 amino acids. This chain's CDR3 is CASSLTETYEQYF. CDR3 DNA: TGCGCCAGCAGCTTGACAGAGACCTACGAGCAGTACTTC.

J is TRBJ1-3 and V is TRBV5-1; tentatively, D is TRBD1 (5 bases). The CDR3 is 15 residues long. The ends were cut back, 0 bases at V and 4 bases at J, with 11 bases in the middle. CDR1 SGHRS and CDR2 YFSETQ come from the germline V gene. As DNA, the CDR3 is TGCGCCAGCAGCTTGGATGCAGGGTCAGGAAACACCATATATTTT. It translates to CASSLDAGSGNTIYF.